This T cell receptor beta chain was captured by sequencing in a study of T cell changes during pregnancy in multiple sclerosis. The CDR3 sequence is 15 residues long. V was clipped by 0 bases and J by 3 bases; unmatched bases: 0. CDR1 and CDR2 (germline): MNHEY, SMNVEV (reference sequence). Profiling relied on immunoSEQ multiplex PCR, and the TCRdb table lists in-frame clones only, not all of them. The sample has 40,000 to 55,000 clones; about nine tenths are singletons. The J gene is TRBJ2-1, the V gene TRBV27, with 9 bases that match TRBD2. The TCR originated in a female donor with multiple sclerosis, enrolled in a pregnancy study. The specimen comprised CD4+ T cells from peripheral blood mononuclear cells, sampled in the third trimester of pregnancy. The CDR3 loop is CASSLSSGSYNEQFF. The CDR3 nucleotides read TGTGCCAGCAGTTTATCTAGCGGGAGCTACAATGAGCAGTTCTTC.